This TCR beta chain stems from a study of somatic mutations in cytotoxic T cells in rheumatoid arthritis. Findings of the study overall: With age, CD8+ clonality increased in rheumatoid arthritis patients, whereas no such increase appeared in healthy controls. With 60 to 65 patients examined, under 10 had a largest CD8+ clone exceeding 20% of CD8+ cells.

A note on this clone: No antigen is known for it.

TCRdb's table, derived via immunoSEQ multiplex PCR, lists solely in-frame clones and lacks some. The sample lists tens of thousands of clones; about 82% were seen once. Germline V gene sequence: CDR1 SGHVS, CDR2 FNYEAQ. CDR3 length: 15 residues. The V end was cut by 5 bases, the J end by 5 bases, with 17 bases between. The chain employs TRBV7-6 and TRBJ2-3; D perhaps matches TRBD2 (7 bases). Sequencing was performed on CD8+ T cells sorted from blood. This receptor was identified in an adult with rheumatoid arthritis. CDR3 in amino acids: CASSIGLGGLDTQYF. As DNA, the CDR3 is TGTGCCAGCAGCATTGGACTAGGGGGGCTAGATACGCAGTATTTT.